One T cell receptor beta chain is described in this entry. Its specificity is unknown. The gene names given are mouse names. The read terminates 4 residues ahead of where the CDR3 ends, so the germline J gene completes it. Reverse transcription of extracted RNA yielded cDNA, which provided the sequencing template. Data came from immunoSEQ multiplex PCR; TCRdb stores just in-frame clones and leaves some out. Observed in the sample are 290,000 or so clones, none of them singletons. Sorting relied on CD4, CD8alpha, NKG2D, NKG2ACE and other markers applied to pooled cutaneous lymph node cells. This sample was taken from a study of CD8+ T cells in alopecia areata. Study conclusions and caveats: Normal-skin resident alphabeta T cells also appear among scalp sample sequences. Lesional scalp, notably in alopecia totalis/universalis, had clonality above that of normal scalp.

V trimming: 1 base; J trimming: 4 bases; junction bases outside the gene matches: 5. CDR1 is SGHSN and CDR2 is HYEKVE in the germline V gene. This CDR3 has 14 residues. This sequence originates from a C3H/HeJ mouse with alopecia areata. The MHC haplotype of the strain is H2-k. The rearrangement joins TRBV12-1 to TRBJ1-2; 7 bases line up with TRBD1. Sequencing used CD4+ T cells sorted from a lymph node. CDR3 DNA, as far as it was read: TGTGCCAGCTCTCTAGGAGGGGGCGCCTCC. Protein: CASSLGGGAS. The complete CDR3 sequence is CASSLGGGASDYTF.